The sequence of this T cell receptor (beta chain) was determined in a study of shared clonotypes between healthy human individuals. This table comes from immunoSEQ multiplex PCR, and its TCRdb copy is limited to in-frame clones, with some not included. The table includes 2 million to 2.5 million clones, approximately 95% detected once. CDR3 size: 10 residues. The germline gives CDR1 SQVTM, CDR2 ANQGSEA. Trimming removed 7 bases from V and 1 base from J, with 4 bases in between. Details on this clone: The same CDR3 also results from other DNA sequences found in this sample.

Input material: naive CD4+ T cells sorted from blood. Sample subset: CD45RA+ positively selected. The sequence derives from a man aged 18-30 years in good health. This chain joins TRBV29-1 and TRBJ1-1; D unresolved. The CDR3 sequence is CSAGNTEAFF. The CDR3 bases are TGCAGCGCAGGGAACACTGAAGCTTTCTTT.